This T cell receptor beta chain was retrieved from a study of blood T cell repertoires in COVID-19. This CDR3 has 14 amino acids. V was shortened by 4 bases and J by 6 bases, with 15 bases between the two germline ends. The germline CDR1 and CDR2 sequences are SGHTA and FQGNSA. Clones were read by immunoSEQ multiplex PCR, and TCRdb kept only the in-frame ones, dropping some. This sample has tens of thousands of clones, with about nine tenths found just once. The sample holds a few counts of this clone. Input material: peripheral blood. The rearrangement joins TRBV7-2 to TRBJ1-1; no clear D. This TCR came from a man aged 45-65 years with active COVID-19. DNA of the CDR3: TGTGCCAGCAGCTCCGGCCCGTCCGGGGCTGAAGCTTTCTTT. The encoded protein is CASSSGPSGAEAFF.